The entry below gives a single TCR beta chain sequence along with its context. This entry is derived from a study of blood T cell repertoires in COVID-19. Whole-study context: Some COVID-19 samples were acute and others convalescent; all came from the United States, Italy and Spain.

Trimming shortened V by 3 bases and J by 1 base, and 7 bases separated the two germline ends. Germline V lookup: CDR1 SGHRS, CDR2 YFSETQ. The CDR3 loop spans 13 amino acids. In the authors' methods: Estimation of nucleated cell counts was performed using reference gene primer amplification. Sequenced by immunoSEQ multiplex PCR; TCRdb stores in-frame clones only, minus some. That table is the source of V, J and clone size, and D and trimming were worked out from the DNA. Altogether 68,000 or so clones are present, around 84% being singletons, with the ten largest covering over 4%. The rearrangement links TRBV5-1 to TRBJ1-1; D gene ambiguous. The clonotype comes from a man between 45 and 60 years old with acute or convalescent COVID-19. Sequenced sample: peripheral blood. The CDR3 is CASSWGENTEAFF. CDR3 sequence (DNA): TGCGCCAGCAGCTGGGGAGAGAACACTGAAGCTTTCTTT.